One sample yielded the 26 T cell receptor beta chains listed below, sequenced in a study of cytomegalovirus exposure and HLA in healthy donors. PCR primers comprised 60 Vbeta and 13 Jbeta primers. The repertoire was sequenced with immunoSEQ multiplex PCR; TCRdb's copy has only in-frame clones and lacks some. The table includes about 200,000 clones, about nine tenths detected once. Sequences were obtained from PBMCs. The receptors originated from a boy younger than 10 in good health and CMV-seronegative.

The chain carries TRBV21-1 and TRBJ1-1. TRBV21-1 is given as a pseudogene. The CDR3 is 16 amino acids. CDR3 amino acids: CAHPLGRECRDTEAFF. In DNA form, the CDR3 reads TGTGCCCACCCTCTGGGGAGAGAGTGTAGGGACACTGAAGCTTTCTTT.

Only a few counts were recorded for this clone. The CDR3 nucleotides read TGCGCCAGCAGCCAATTTCTTAACGCCGGGACAGGGGCCGAGCAGTACTTC. Translation gives CASSQFLNAGTGAEQYF. The V and J genes are TRBV4-1 and TRBJ2-7; the match to TRBD1 covers 10 bases. CDR1 is MGHRA and CDR2 is YSYEKL in the germline V gene. The CDR3 totals 17 residues. Germline trimming cut 2 bases from V and 6 bases from J; bases unmatched to any gene: 13.

The chain has TRBV29-1 and TRBJ2-3, with 11 nucleotides matching TRBD1. CDR3 size: 13 residues. CDR1 is SQVTM, CDR2 ANQGSEA, per germline. V lost 7 bases to trimming and J lost 3 bases; unmatched junction nucleotides: 3. CDR3: CSAGQGGTDTQYF. Here the CDR3 DNA reads TGCAGCGCGGGACAGGGGGGTACAGATACGCAGTATTTT.

The chain carries TRBV2 and TRBJ2-7; 8 bases line up with TRBD2. Germline V CDR1 and CDR2: SNHLY, FYNNEI. The CDR3 has 13 residues. J was trimmed by 2 bases and V by 8 bases; bases with no gene match: 5. The CDR3 loop reads CASVAGGPYEQYF. The CDR3, as DNA: TGTGCCAGCGTTGCGGGAGGTCCCTACGAGCAGTACTTC.

V is TRBV2 and J is TRBJ1-2; D uncertain. This CDR3 region has 13 residues. Germline V lookup: CDR1 SNHLY, CDR2 FYNNEI. The ends were cut back, 3 bases at V and 6 bases at J, with 11 bases in the middle. The CDR3 loop reads CASSDRGNNGYTF. The CDR3 DNA is TGTGCCAGCAGTGACCGCGGGAACAATGGCTACACCTTC.

The V call is TRBV6-6, the J call TRBJ1-1; D gene unclear. V lost 0 bases to trimming and J lost 0 bases, with 11 bases between them. Germline V lookup: CDR1 MNHNY, CDR2 SVGAGI (reference sequence). The CDR3 loop spans 16 amino acids. CDR3 region: CASSYSQRSVNTEAFF. CDR3 bases: TGTGCCAGCAGTTACTCGCAGCGGTCGGTGAACACTGAAGCTTTCTTT.

This rearrangement joins TRBV19 to TRBJ1-1; weak D call: TRBD1 (5 bases). The germline V and J ends were trimmed by 3 bases and 5 bases, with 19 bases remaining between them. Germline-derived CDR1 and CDR2 are LNHDA and SQIVND (reference sequence). The CDR3 consists of 16 residues. CDR3 coding DNA: TGTGCCAGTAGTATTTCTCAGGGCGGCGAGGTAACTGAAGCTTTCTTT. Its protein product is CASSISQGGEVTEAFF.

J is TRBJ2-1 and V is TRBV27; D uncertain. Germline V gives CDR1 MNHEY, CDR2 SMNVEV (reference sequence). This CDR3 is built from 14 residues. With 7 bases removed from V and 4 bases from J, the gap between germline ends came to 14 bases. This chain's CDR3 is CASTTSLGYNEQFF. The CDR3 bases are TGTGCCAGCACTACGTCCCTCGGGTACAATGAGCAGTTCTTC.

The J gene is TRBJ1-1, the V gene TRBV7-8; D not resolved. This CDR3 is built from 14 residues. Trimming removed 5 bases at V and 0 bases at J, with 10 bases between. Germline CDR1 and CDR2: SGHVS and FQNEAQ. This CDR3 reads CASSATEMNTEAFF. The CDR3 nucleotides are TGTGCCAGCAGCGCGACTGAGATGAACACTGAAGCTTTCTTT.

The chain is built from TRBV6-1 and TRBJ1-2, with no clear D. Trimming pared 4 bases from V and 8 bases from J, leaving 14 bases between. The germline V gene encodes CDR1 MNHNS and CDR2 SASEGT. CDR3 length equals 13 residues. For the CDR3, the DNA is TGTGCCAGCAGTGCCAAATTCGGGTTCGGCTACACCTTC. Its translation is CASSAKFGFGYTF.

The chain carries TRBV5-6 and TRBJ1-5; 7 positions match TRBD1. V dropped 4 bases and J dropped 7; count of bases not matched to a gene: 5. Per the germline V gene, CDR1 is SGHDT and CDR2 is YYEEEE. The CDR3 is 13 amino acids. CDR3 DNA sequence: TGTGCCAGCAGCGGAGGGGGCGGGCAGCCCCAGCATTTT. Translating it yields CASSGGGGQPQHF.

This clone was found once. The chain links TRBV20-1 to TRBJ1-1, with D possibly matching TRBD1 (5 bases). The ends were cut back, 6 bases at V and 7 bases at J, with 12 bases in the middle. Germline-derived CDR1 and CDR2 are DFQATT and SNEGSKA (reference sequence). CDR3 length: 11 residues. This CDR3 is CSAQRGDEAFF. The CDR3 bases are TGCAGTGCCCAACGGGGGGATGAAGCTTTCTTT.

This chain links TRBV6-5 with TRBJ1-6; D might be TRBD1 (6 bases). Germline-derived CDR1 and CDR2 are MNHEY and SVGAGI. CDR3 length: 13 amino acids. V was pared by 4 bases and J by 14 bases, with 15 bases between. CDR3 amino acids: CASSFGRGFALHF. Written as DNA, the CDR3 is TGTGCCAGCAGTTTTGGCAGGGGTTTTGCCCTCCACTTT.

The V call is TRBV28, the J call TRBJ1-3; 7 bases are shared with TRBD1. Germline-derived CDR1 and CDR2 are MDHEN and SYDVKM. The V segment lost 2 bases and the J segment 4 bases; nucleotides outside the gene matches: 11. CDR3 length: 17 amino acids. The CDR3 bases are TGTGCCAGCAGTTTAAGTAAGAGGGTCAGGGGGGGAAACACCATATATTTT. Protein: CASSLSKRVRGGNTIYF. The variable domain in full, completed from reference TRBV28 and TRBJ1-3, reads DVKVTQSSRYLVKRTGEKVFLECVQDMDHENMFWYRQDPGLGLRLIYFSYDVKMKEKGDIPEGYSVSREKKERFSLILESASTNQTSMYLCASSLSKRVRGGNTIYFGEGSWLTVV.

The rearrangement joins TRBV7-9 to TRBJ1-2; D unclear. Trimming took 1 base from V and 3 from J, leaving 9 bases between them. The CDR3 is 14 amino acids. Germline loops: CDR1 SEHNR, CDR2 FQNEAQ (reference sequence). The CDR3 region has the DNA TGTGCCAGCAGCTTAGGGGCAGCCCACTATGGCTACACCTTC. It specifies CASSLGAAHYGYTF. The whole variable domain, filled in from reference TRBV7-9 and TRBJ1-2, reads DTGVSQNPRHKITKRGQNVTFRCDPISEHNRLYWYRQTLGQGPEFLTYFQNEAQLEKSRLLSDRFSAERPKGSFSTLEIQRTEQGDSAMYLCASSLGAAHYGYTFGSGTRLTVV.

The rearrangement uses TRBV28 and TRBJ1-1; a weak D match, TRBD1 (5 bases). V was shortened by 2 bases and J by 1 base, with 8 bases between the two germline ends. Per the germline V gene, CDR1 is MDHEN and CDR2 is SYDVKM. This CDR3 is built from 14 residues. This CDR3 reads CASSLQGGNTEAFF. In DNA, the CDR3 is TGTGCCAGCAGTTTACAGGGAGGGAACACTGAAGCTTTCTTT.

About this clone itself: This same CDR3 is encoded by further DNA sequences in the sample. The chain employs TRBV15 and TRBJ2-3; possible D gene TRBD2, 5 bases. This CDR3 comprises 15 residues. Germline-derived CDR1 and CDR2 are LNHNV and YYDKDF (reference sequence). V was shortened by 5 bases and J by 0 bases, with 12 bases between the two germline ends. CDR3 in amino acids: CATSPPRASTDTQYF. CDR3 nucleotides: TGTGCCACCAGCCCGCCGAGGGCTAGCACAGATACGCAGTATTTT.

This rearrangement joins TRBV6-1 to TRBJ1-2; 9 bases are shared with TRBD1. CDR3 length equals 14 residues. The J segment lost 4 bases and the V segment lost 2 bases, leaving 2 bases of the junction unmatched. In germline, CDR1 is MNHNS, CDR2 SASEGT. The CDR3 nucleotides read TGTGCCAGCAGTGAAAGGACAGGGGCCTATGGCTACACCTTC. It yields the protein CASSERTGAYGYTF.

The chain recombines TRBV25-1 with TRBJ2-5, with 7 bases that match TRBD1. CDR1 is MGHDK and CDR2 is SYGVNS in the germline V gene. V gave up 6 bases and J gave up 5 bases; unmatched junction bases: 6. The CDR3 extends over 13 amino acids. The CDR3 nucleotides read TGTGCCAGCAGCCGACAGGGACCCGAGACCCAGTACTTC. Protein: CASSRQGPETQYF.

V is TRBV20-1 and J is TRBJ1-1; D is uncertain. CDR1 and CDR2 (germline): DFQATT, SNEGSKA (reference sequence). The CDR3 extends over 11 amino acids. V was clipped by 2 bases and J by 3 bases, with 4 bases between them. CDR3 in DNA: TGCAGTGCTAGACCGGACACTGAAGCTTTCTTT. The encoded protein is CSARPDTEAFF.

This clone was seen a few times. The J gene is TRBJ2-7, the V gene TRBV6-1; D is possibly TRBD2 (6 bases). V was pared by 7 bases and J by 4 bases, with 17 bases between. Germline loops: CDR1 MNHNS, CDR2 SASEGT. This CDR3 is 14 amino acids long. Written as DNA, the CDR3 is TGTGCCAGCACCCGATCGGCGGGAATATACGAGCAGTACTTC. It encodes CASTRSAGIYEQYF.

J is TRBJ1-2 and V is TRBV6-5, with TRBD1 matching over 8 bases. CDR3 size: 11 residues. Germline V CDR1 and CDR2: MNHEY, SVGAGI. V was clipped by 7 bases and J by 8 bases; unmatched bases: 3. This CDR3 reads CASTGGLGYTF. CDR3 sequence (DNA): TGTGCCAGCACAGGGGGCTTAGGCTACACCTTC.

The gene calls are TRBV5-1 and TRBJ1-4; D possibly corresponds to TRBD1 (6 bases). Germline loops: CDR1 SGHRS, CDR2 YFSETQ. This CDR3 is 17 amino acids long. The germline V and J ends were trimmed by 2 bases and 0 bases, with 14 bases remaining between them. CDR3 amino acids: CASSLAGVEATNEKLFF. CDR3 sequence (DNA): TGCGCCAGCAGCTTAGCAGGGGTGGAAGCAACTAATGAAAAACTGTTTTTT.

This clone has a handful of counts. CDR3 in amino acids: CASSAQQGTGNTIYF. CDR3 DNA: TGTGCCAGCAGCGCCCAACAGGGCACTGGAAACACCATATATTTT. The V call is TRBV5-6, the J call TRBJ1-3; perhaps TRBD1 as D (6 bases). Looked up from germline, CDR1 is SGHDT and CDR2 is YYEEEE. The germline V and J ends were trimmed by 4 bases and 2 bases, with 13 bases remaining between them. This CDR3 contains 15 residues.

This clone was seen once. The rearrangement links TRBV27 to TRBJ1-1; a possible D gene is TRBD1 (5 bases). V gave up 3 bases and J gave up 3 bases, with 14 bases separating them. The length of the CDR3 is 15 residues. Germline-derived CDR1 and CDR2 are MNHEY and SMNVEV (reference sequence). CDR3 sequence (DNA): TGTGCCAGCAGTTTGTACAGGCCGGTGGACACTGAAGCTTTCTTT. As protein: CASSLYRPVDTEAFF.

Here the CDR3 DNA reads TGTGCCAGCAGCCACTACGGGACAGGGGGTAAAACCTACGAGCAGTACTTC. Encoded protein: CASSHYGTGGKTYEQYF. The J gene is TRBJ2-5, the V gene TRBV13; 11 positions match TRBD1. Gene TRBJ2-7 matches the end of the DNA better, so the J call may be wrong. The CDR3 runs to 17 residues. Germline V lookup: CDR1 PRHDT, CDR2 FYEKMQ (reference sequence).